These 3 T cell receptor beta chains were sequenced from one sample in a study of CD8 T cells in Susac syndrome. Random hexamers were used to reverse transcribe an amount of about 0.45 to 1 ug RNA. TCRdb processed the immunoSEQ multiplex PCR reads anew with MiXCR; each CDR3 protein has one entry. The sample records 150,000 to 200,000 distinct CDR3 sequences, around 94% being singletons. Sequencing was done on a sample of CD4+ T cells from PBMCs. Receptor source: a human donor with Susac syndrome.

This clonotype was observed once. The gene calls are TRBV4-1 and TRBJ1-5; 7 bases line up with TRBD1. CDR1 is MGHRA and CDR2 is YSYEKL in the germline V gene. The CDR3 has 18 amino acids. Trimming removed 4 bases from V and 6 bases from J; junction bases left unmatched: 18. The CDR3 DNA sequence: TGCGCCAGCAGCCGGGATTTTGGGGCAAGGGGGCGCATTCAGCCCCAGCATTTT. As protein: CASSRDFGARGRIQPQHF.

The genes are TRBV2 and TRBJ2-1, with 13 bases that match TRBD2. Germline trimming cut 5 bases from V and 4 bases from J; bases unmatched to any gene: 5. The CDR3 has 16 amino acids. Looked up from germline, CDR1 is SNHLY and CDR2 is FYNNEI. CDR3 sequence reads: CASSPLTSGGYNEQFF. For the CDR3, the DNA is TGTGCCAGCAGTCCCTTGACTAGCGGGGGGTACAATGAGCAGTTCTTC.

The V and J genes are TRBV20-1 and TRBJ2-1; D gene ambiguous. Germline lookup yields CDR1 DFQATT and CDR2 SNEGSKA (reference sequence). This CDR3 comprises 14 residues. V lost 4 bases to trimming and J lost 4 bases, with 14 bases between them. DNA for the CDR3: TGCAGTGCTACGAGACCGGGCCTGTACAATGAGCAGTTCTTC. Its translation: CSATRPGLYNEQFF.